Below, one T cell receptor (beta chain) is given with its context. Antigen: not known. This sample was included in a study of glioma-infiltrating T cells after dendritic cell vaccination. Study in general: Patients had newly diagnosed or recurrent glioblastoma and received dendritic cell vaccines.

Study-level findings and limits: Complete blood and tumor specimen sets were limited to few patients.

Time point specified: after dendritic cell vaccination, including at tumor progression/relapse. The immunoSEQ assay amplified TCRB CDR3 from up to 2 ug DNA. Profiling relied on immunoSEQ multiplex PCR, and the TCRdb table lists in-frame clones only, not all of them. Among 55,000 to 75,000 clones listed, roughly 80% were seen once. The CDR3 has 12 residues. V lost 4 bases to trimming and J lost 4 bases, with 7 bases between them. The germline CDR1 and CDR2 sequences are MGHDK and SYGVNS. The chain has TRBV25-1 and TRBJ1-2; tentative D call: TRBD1 (6 bases). This TCR derives from a human donor with glioblastoma. The sample here was blood, taken after dendritic cell vaccination. The CDR3 nucleotides read TGTGCCAGCAGTGGGACAGCCTATGGCTACACCTTC. Translated: CASSGTAYGYTF.